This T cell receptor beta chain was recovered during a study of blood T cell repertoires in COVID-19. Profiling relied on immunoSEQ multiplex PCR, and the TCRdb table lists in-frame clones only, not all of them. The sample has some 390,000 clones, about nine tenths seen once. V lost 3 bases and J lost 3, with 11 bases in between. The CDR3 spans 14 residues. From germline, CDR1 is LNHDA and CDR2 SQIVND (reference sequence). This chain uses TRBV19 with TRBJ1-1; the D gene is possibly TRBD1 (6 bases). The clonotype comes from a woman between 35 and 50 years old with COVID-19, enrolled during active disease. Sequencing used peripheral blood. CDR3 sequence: CASSIRGADTEAFF. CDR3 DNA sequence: TGTGCCAGTAGTATTCGGGGGGCGGACACTGAAGCTTTCTTT.